This TCR beta chain was captured by sequencing in a study of breast tumors, draining lymph nodes, adjacent tissues. Study conclusions and caveats: Tumor T cell lymph node origin was a supported hypothesis, not proven.

This clonotype was observed at least ten times. What it binds is not known. Samples came from axillary lymph nodes draining the breast cancer. MiXCR, applied by TCRdb to the multiplex PCR reads, yields one record per CDR3 protein. Here the sample spans approximately 88,000 distinct CDR3 sequences, around 30% being singletons. This receptor was obtained from a female donor with breast cancer. Some clones in this sample may be carry-over from other donors' samples. Material: axillary lymph node tissue.

CDR3 in amino acids: CASSLWAGTNQPQHF. In nucleotides, the CDR3 is TGTGCCAGCAGCTTATGGGCAGGAACAAATCAGCCCCAGCATTTT. V and J are TRBV7-2 and TRBJ1-5; D gene unclear. The CDR3 sequence is 15 residues long. The V gene lost 2 bases and the J gene lost 4 bases, with 12 bases spanning the gap. Per germline, CDR1 SGHTA and CDR2 FQGNSA.